The clone carrying this TCR beta chain was seen repeatedly, ten times or more. Its cognate antigen is unknown. Preparation of the TCRbeta library used unique molecular identifiers. A single record per CDR3 protein comes from TCRdb applying MiXCR to the PCR reads. The data hold some 840,000 distinct CDR3 sequences, with roughly 15% observed a single time. This CDR3 is 15 amino acids long. CDR1 DFQATT and CDR2 SNEGSKA come from the germline V gene (reference sequence). The V gene lost 1 base and the J gene lost 3 bases, with 13 bases spanning the gap. These data originate in a study of T-cell reconstitution after alpha-beta-depleted transplantation in children. Whole-study results and caveats: Expanded graft clones, several hundred of them, were reportedly the source of alpha-beta T cells about two months after transplant.

V and J are TRBV20-1 and TRBJ2-1; a possible D gene is TRBD2 (5 bases). The sample consisted of PBMCs, mostly from graft donor cells, taken 360 days after TCRalphabeta/CD19-depleted stem cell transplant. The origin of this receptor is a male patient younger than 18 who had a stem cell transplant for acute lymphoblastic leukemia, so the T cells may come from the graft donor. For the CDR3, the DNA is TGCAGTGCTAGAGGTGCAAGACGGGGCTACAATGAGCAGTTCTTC. This encodes CSARGARRGYNEQFF.